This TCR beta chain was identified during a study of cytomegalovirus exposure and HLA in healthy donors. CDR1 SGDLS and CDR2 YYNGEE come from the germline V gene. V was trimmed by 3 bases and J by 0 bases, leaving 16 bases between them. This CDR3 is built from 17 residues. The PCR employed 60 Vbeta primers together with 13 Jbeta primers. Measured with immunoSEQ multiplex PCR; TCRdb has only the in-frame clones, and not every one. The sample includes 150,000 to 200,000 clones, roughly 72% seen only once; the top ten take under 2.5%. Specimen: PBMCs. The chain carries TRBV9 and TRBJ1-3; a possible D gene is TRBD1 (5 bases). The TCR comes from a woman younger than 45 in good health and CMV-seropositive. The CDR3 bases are TGTGCCAGCAGCGGCGCCCCCCTTCAGGGCTCTGGAAACACCATATATTTT. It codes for CASSGAPLQGSGNTIYF.